Presented here are 14 T cell receptor beta chains from one specimen sequenced in a study of Graves' ophthalmopathy and Graves' hyperthyroidism. Amplified TCR beta CDR3 regions were obtained using RNA transcripts as template. An initial RT-PCR round employing HTBI primers preceded a second-round multiplex PCR. MiXCR, run by TCRdb on the multiplex PCR reads, gives a single entry per CDR3 protein. The sample shows 650,000 to 800,000 distinct CDR3 sequences, approximately 39% of them seen only once. Sequenced: peripheral blood. These receptors originate from an adult man with Graves' ophthalmopathy.

This chain connects TRBV19 to TRBJ2-6, with D uncertain. CDR1 and CDR2 (germline): LNHDA, SQIVND (reference sequence). The CDR3 totals 13 residues. Trimming cost V 11 bases and J 1 base, with 9 bases left between them. The CDR3 loop is CAWLKSGANVLTF. DNA of the CDR3: TGTGCCTGGCTTAAATCTGGGGCCAACGTCCTGACTTTC.

V gene TRBV7-9 combines with J gene TRBJ2-5, with 14 bases fitting TRBD2. The junction had 6 bases not matched to a gene; V was cut back by 1 base and J by 5 bases. From germline, CDR1 is SEHNR and CDR2 FQNEAQ (reference sequence). This CDR3 has 17 residues. CDR3 amino acids: CASSLGTSGGPRETQYF. The CDR3 DNA reads TGTGCCAGCAGCTTAGGGACTAGCGGGGGGCCACGGGAGACCCAGTACTTC. The complete variable domain, with remaining parts taken from reference TRBV7-9 and TRBJ2-5, reads DTGVSQNPRHKITKRGQNVTFRCDPISEHNRLYWYRQTLGQGPEFLTYFQNEAQLEKSRLLSDRFSAERPKGSFSTLEIQRTEQGDSAMYLCASSLGTSGGPRETQYFGPGTRLLVL.

This chain connects TRBV10-3 to TRBJ2-7; 11 bases align to TRBD1. The CDR3 extends over 16 amino acids. CDR1 is ENHRY, CDR2 SYGVKD, per germline. V lost 10 bases to trimming and J lost 3 bases; unmatched junction nucleotides: 14. The CDR3 sequence is CASSIHSDRGHYEQYF. The CDR3 DNA is TGTGCCAGCAGCATACACTCGGACAGGGGGCACTACGAGCAGTACTTC.

The chain is built from TRBV15 and TRBJ1-5, with a tentative D call TRBD1 (5 bases). Trimming stripped 0 bases from V and 2 bases from J, with 8 bases between. CDR1 is LNHNV and CDR2 is YYDKDF in the germline V gene (reference sequence). This CDR3 comprises 15 residues. CDR3: CATSRDGGRNQPQHF. CDR3 nucleotides: TGTGCCACCAGCAGAGATGGGGGACGCAATCAGCCCCAGCATTTT.

The gene calls are TRBV9 and TRBJ2-6; 8 bases map to TRBD1. The germline CDR1 and CDR2 sequences are SGDLS and YYNGEE. The CDR3 covers 16 residues. Trimming removed 3 bases from V and 4 bases from J; junction bases left unmatched: 6. The DNA of the CDR3 is TGTGCCAGCAGCGCCCGGACAGGGTCGGGGGCCAACGTCCTGACTTTC. Encoded protein: CASSARTGSGANVLTF.

This clonotype showed up just a few times. J is TRBJ2-7 and V is TRBV2; D perhaps matches TRBD1 (6 bases). Trimming removed 8 bases at V and 7 bases at J, with 21 bases between. The CDR3 loop spans 14 amino acids. CDR1 SNHLY and CDR2 FYNNEI come from the germline V gene. The CDR3 protein is CASSLHRDTIEQYF. CDR3 nucleotides: TGTGCCAGCTCACTACACCGGGACACGATTGAGCAGTACTTC. Drawing the rest from reference TRBV2 and TRBJ2-7, the complete variable domain is EPEVTQTPSHQVTQMGQEVILRCVPISNHLYFYWYRQILGQKVEFLVSFYNNEISEKSEIFDDQFSVERPDGSNFTLKIRSTKLEDSAMYFCASSLHRDTIEQYFGPGTRLTVT.

In regard to this clonotype: One end of the junction does not line up with germline, which may come from a read error. V usage is TRBV12-3 or TRBV12-4 and J usage is TRBJ2-6, with D possibly matching TRBD1 (5 bases). The CDR3 loop spans 14 amino acids. Written as DNA, the CDR3 is TGTGCCAGTAAACCGGGCGAAGGGGCCTACGTCCTGACTTTC. This translates into CASKPGEGAYVLTF.

This chain links TRBV12-3 or TRBV12-4 with TRBJ2-2, with TRBD2 matching over 7 bases. This CDR3 contains 18 residues. This CDR3 is CASGLVLSGGMNTGELFF. The CDR3 DNA sequence: TGTGCTAGTGGTTTGGTACTATCGGGAGGCATGAACACCGGGGAGCTGTTTTTT.

This clonotype was seen ten or more times. This sequence joins TRBV7-3 and TRBJ2-2; unclear D gene. CDR1 is SGHTA and CDR2 is FQGTGA in the germline V gene. This CDR3 spans 15 amino acids. The V gene lost 1 base and the J gene lost 3 bases, with 9 bases spanning the gap. CDR3 sequence reads: CASSLMHWDTGELFF. DNA for the CDR3: TGTGCCAGCAGCTTAATGCATTGGGACACCGGGGAGCTGTTTTTT.

With regard to this clonotype: A clone one base away is much larger, so this may be a read error. The rearrangement uses TRBV7-9 and TRBJ2-5, with TRBD2 matching over 9 bases. Germline V gives CDR1 SEHNR, CDR2 FQNEAQ (reference sequence). Trimming cost V 5 bases and J 5 bases; bases outside gene matches: 18. There are 18 residues in the CDR3. The CDR3 reads CASSRGLAVRGRSETQYF. The CDR3 DNA is TGTGCCAGCAGCCGGGGACTAGCAGTAAGAGGGCGTAGCGAGACCCAGTACTTC.

This clonotype occurred many times. V and J are TRBV24-1 and TRBJ2-2; D unresolved. CDR3 size: 13 residues. With 10 bases removed from V and 8 bases from J, the gap between germline ends came to 16 bases. Germline assignment: CDR1 KGHDR and CDR2 SFDVKD. DNA for the CDR3: TGTGCCACATCGGACGGACGGTCTGGGGAGCTGTTTTTT. Translated: CATSDGRSGELFF.

This clonotype was detected many times. The chain combines TRBV2 with TRBJ1-5, with 9 bases fitting TRBD1. The germline V gene has CDR1 SNHLY and CDR2 FYNNEI. V shed 6 bases and J 6 bases; nucleotides not matched to a gene: 3. The CDR3 is 13 residues long. The CDR3 coding sequence is TGTGCCAGCAGACAGGGGGCGGGTCAGCCCCAGCATTTT. Protein sequence: CASRQGAGQPQHF. Together with reference TRBV2 and TRBJ1-5, the CDR3 gives the full variable domain: EPEVTQTPSHQVTQMGQEVILRCVPISNHLYFYWYRQILGQKVEFLVSFYNNEISEKSEIFDDQFSVERPDGSNFTLKIRSTKLEDSAMYFCASRQGAGQPQHFGDGTRLSIL.

This clonotype was counted a single time. The chain combines TRBV7-9 with TRBJ1-4; D remains ambiguous. The germline V and J ends were trimmed by 1 base and 7 bases, with 13 bases remaining between them. Germline V CDR1 and CDR2: SEHNR, FQNEAQ (reference sequence). This CDR3 spans 15 amino acids. The CDR3 sequence is CASSLVRTSGEKLFF. Here the CDR3 DNA reads TGTGCCAGCAGCTTAGTCAGGACCTCGGGTGAAAAACTGTTTTTT.

The V gene is TRBV3-1, the J gene TRBJ2-7; D possibly corresponds to TRBD2 (5 bases). Trimming stripped 2 bases from V and 2 bases from J, with 10 bases between. The CDR3 is made up of 14 amino acids. Germline CDR1 LGHDT, CDR2 YNNKEL (reference sequence). CDR3 region: CASSQKLATYEQYF. As DNA, the CDR3 is TGTGCCAGCAGCCAAAAGCTAGCCACCTACGAGCAGTACTTC.